Each of the 22 T cell receptor beta chains below was sequenced from the same sample in a study of cytomegalovirus exposure and HLA in healthy donors. Clones were read by immunoSEQ multiplex PCR, and TCRdb kept only the in-frame ones, dropping some. Of some 230,000 clones listed, about nine tenths were seen once; the top ten hold about 1%. The sequenced sample consisted of PBMCs. These receptors originate from a woman in her late teens or twenties in good health and CMV-seronegative.

The rearrangement links TRBV5-1 to TRBJ2-7; no clear D gene. CDR3 length equals 18 residues. Trimming removed 3 bases at V and 4 bases at J, with 26 bases between. The germline V gene encodes CDR1 SGHRS and CDR2 YFSETQ. In DNA form, the CDR3 reads TGCGCCAGCAGCTCCATCGACTCCCATGGTTTGTCCCTTTACGAGCAGTACTTC. It yields the protein CASSSIDSHGLSLYEQYF.

The rearrangement joins TRBV2 to TRBJ2-3, with D perhaps matching TRBD2 (7 bases). The germline gives CDR1 SNHLY, CDR2 FYNNEI. The V gene lost 6 bases and the J gene lost 4 bases, with 20 bases spanning the gap. The CDR3 covers 16 residues. CDR3 nucleotide sequence: TGTGCCAGCAGAGACGAAGGGACGGGGGGCCCAGATACGCAGTATTTT. This encodes CASRDEGTGGPDTQYF.

CDR3 in amino acids: CASSILDRVTEAFF. CDR3 nucleotide sequence: TGTGCCAGTAGTATACTGGACAGGGTGACTGAAGCTTTCTTT. The chain has TRBV19 and TRBJ1-1, with 8 bases identical to TRBD1. Losses at the gene ends were 2 bases for V and 5 bases for J; bases not matched to a gene: 4. Germline V gene lookup returns CDR1 LNHDA and CDR2 SQIVND (reference sequence). The CDR3 runs 14 residues.

V gene TRBV7-9 combines with J gene TRBJ1-4, with D possibly being TRBD1 (6 bases). Germline CDR1 is SEHNR and CDR2 is FQNEAQ (reference sequence). V shed 4 bases and J shed 0 bases, with 9 bases lying between them. This CDR3 contains 15 residues. CDR3 in amino acids: CASSSGQSTNEKLFF. CDR3 in DNA: TGTGCCAGCAGCTCCGGACAGTCAACTAATGAAAAACTGTTTTTT.

This clone came up once. The chain is built from TRBV7-9 and TRBJ2-7, with D possibly TRBD1 on 6 matching bases. Germline V CDR1 and CDR2: SEHNR, FQNEAQ (reference sequence). This CDR3 is 14 amino acids long. The ends were cut back, 5 bases at V and 7 bases at J, with 18 bases in the middle. The chain's CDR3 is CASSPLGGSLEQYF. CDR3 sequence (DNA): TGTGCCAGCAGCCCGCTAGGGGGTTCTTTGGAGCAGTACTTC.

V usage is TRBV30 and J usage is TRBJ1-1; TRBD1 agrees at 8 bases. V shed 0 bases, J shed 3 bases, and the junction held 6 bases outside the gene matches. The CDR3 has 15 residues. The germline V gene encodes CDR1 GTSNPN and CDR2 SVGIG (reference sequence). CDR3 in amino acids: CAWSVTGVRDTEAFF. CDR3 sequence (DNA): TGTGCCTGGAGTGTGACAGGGGTTCGGGACACTGAAGCTTTCTTT.

The rearrangement uses TRBV7-6 and TRBJ1-6; a weak D match, TRBD1 (6 bases). V was cut by 4 bases and J by 6 bases, with 16 bases left in between. Germline V CDR1 and CDR2: SGHVS, FNYEAQ. The CDR3 consists of 16 residues. CDR3 protein: CASSSSMGARNSPLHF. The CDR3, as DNA: TGTGCCAGCAGCTCCTCAATGGGGGCGCGTAATTCACCCCTCCACTTT.

CDR3 sequence: CASRGTSGTSYEQYF. The CDR3 region has the DNA TGTGCCAGCAGGGGGACTAGCGGTACATCCTACGAGCAGTACTTC. The V call is TRBV6-5, the J call TRBJ2-7; 11 positions agree with TRBD2. Germline values: CDR1 MNHEY, CDR2 SVGAGI. The CDR3 is 15 residues long. Trimming took 6 bases from V and 1 from J; bases not matched to a gene: 5.

This rearrangement joins TRBV27 to TRBJ2-2; TRBD1 aligns across 7 bases. V shed 5 bases and J 6 bases; nucleotides not matched to a gene: 6. Germline-derived CDR1 and CDR2 are MNHEY and SMNVEV (reference sequence). The CDR3 is 14 amino acids. The CDR3 loop is CASSPPTGAGELFF. In DNA form, the CDR3 reads TGTGCCAGCAGTCCGCCCACAGGGGCCGGGGAGCTGTTTTTT.

The chain recombines TRBV11-3 with TRBJ2-1; tentative D call: TRBD1 (6 bases). Looked up from germline, CDR1 is SGHNT and CDR2 is YENEEA. This CDR3 is 15 amino acids long. The ends were cut back, 5 bases at V and 3 bases at J, with 14 bases in the middle. The CDR3 DNA follows: TGTGCCAGCAGCAATTCCTACAGGGTCTACAATGAGCAGTTCTTC. Amino acid sequence: CASSNSYRVYNEQFF.

The CDR3, as DNA: TGTGCCAGCAGCTTGGCCCCCAGTGACAATGAGCAGTTCTTC. This translates into CASSLAPSDNEQFF. The rearrangement links TRBV5-6 to TRBJ2-1; D remains unclear. This CDR3 is built from 14 residues. CDR1 is SGHDT and CDR2 is YYEEEE in the germline V gene. V was clipped by 0 bases and J by 5 bases, with 9 bases between them.

The chain has TRBV7-3 and TRBJ2-1, with D hard to call. The CDR3 loop spans 14 amino acids. Germline V gives CDR1 SGHTA, CDR2 FQGTGA. The V and J ends lost 4 bases and 5 bases respectively, with 12 bases between them. The CDR3 region is CASSSQPTDNEQFF. The CDR3 DNA follows: TGTGCCAGCAGCTCCCAACCTACCGACAATGAGCAGTTCTTC. Full variable domain (remainder filled in from reference TRBV7-3 and TRBJ2-1): GAGVSQTPSNKVTEKGKYVELRCDPISGHTALYWYRQSLGQGPEFLIYFQGTGAADDSGLPNDRFFAVRPEGSVSTLKIQRTERGDSAVYLCASSSQPTDNEQFFGPGTRLTVL.

This sequence joins TRBV10-1 and TRBJ1-1, with a tentative D call TRBD1 (6 bases). The germline V gene encodes CDR1 WNHNN and CDR2 SYGVQD (reference sequence). Between the trimmed V and J ends, which lost 7 bases and 1 base, there was a span of 13 bases. The CDR3 runs to 14 residues. The chain's CDR3 is CASTRDISNTEAFF. As DNA, the CDR3 is TGCGCCAGCACTCGGGACATCTCGAACACTGAAGCTTTCTTT.

This chain links TRBV11-2 with TRBJ1-1, with D perhaps TRBD1 (6 bases). Per germline, CDR1 SGHAT and CDR2 FQNNGV. CDR3 length: 16 residues. Deletions cut 3 bases from V and 5 bases from J, with 19 bases between. In nucleotides, the CDR3 is TGTGCCAGCAGCTTTCCGGGACATCTTCTCGGGACTGAAGCTTTCTTT. Amino acids: CASSFPGHLLGTEAFF.

This chain links TRBV10-2 with TRBJ2-7; 9 nucleotides line up with TRBD1. The germline V gene encodes CDR1 WSHSY and CDR2 SAAADI. Trimming at V came to 2 bases and at J to 4 bases, leaving 12 bases not matched to a gene. The length of the CDR3 is 17 residues. CDR3 bases: TGCGCCAGCAGTGAGACGAGACCGGGACAGGGTACATACGAGCAGTACTTC. Translated: CASSETRPGQGTYEQYF.

The chain is built from TRBV29-1 and TRBJ1-3; possible D gene TRBD1, 5 bases. The CDR3 length is 13 residues. Germline V gene sequence: CDR1 SQVTM, CDR2 ANQGSEA. V gave up 5 bases and J gave up 0 bases, with 8 bases separating them. The CDR3: CSVPDNSGNTIYF. The CDR3, as DNA: TGCAGCGTTCCGGACAACTCTGGAAACACCATATATTTT.

The chain couples TRBV6-1 to TRBJ1-1; a weak D match, TRBD1 (5 bases). Germline-derived CDR1 and CDR2 are MNHNS and SASEGT. Trimming removed 2 bases at V and 4 bases at J, with 17 bases between. This CDR3 has 16 amino acids. This chain's CDR3 is CASSEMAGRGPTEAFF. The CDR3, as DNA: TGTGCCAGCAGTGAAATGGCAGGGCGAGGTCCCACTGAAGCTTTCTTT.

The chain links TRBV6-1 to TRBJ1-2; TRBD1 matches 8 bases. Germline V gene data show CDR1 as MNHNS and CDR2 as SASEGT. This CDR3 contains 14 residues. The V and J ends lost 4 bases and 7 bases, in that order; junction bases with no gene match: 8. CDR3 nucleotides: TGTGCCAGCAGTGGGCCCGGACAGGGTGGTGGCTACACCTTC. Protein: CASSGPGQGGGYTF.

This clone came up once. The chain has TRBV27 and TRBJ1-1, with D perhaps matching TRBD1 (5 bases). Trimming removed 3 bases at V and 0 bases at J, with 8 bases between. The CDR3 is 14 amino acids. Germline loops: CDR1 MNHEY, CDR2 SMNVEV (reference sequence). The CDR3 region is CASSFDSLNTEAFF. CDR3 in DNA: TGTGCCAGCAGTTTCGACAGCCTGAACACTGAAGCTTTCTTT.

This clone was counted between two and nine times. The chain employs TRBV27 and TRBJ2-7; tentative D call: TRBD1 (6 bases). With 2 bases removed from V and 5 bases from J, the gap between germline ends came to 10 bases. Germline CDR1 reads MNHEY; CDR2 reads SMNVEV (reference sequence). This CDR3 is built from 13 residues. The CDR3 DNA reads TGTGCCAGCAGTTTAAACAGGGTGAACGAGCAGTACTTC. Amino acids: CASSLNRVNEQYF.

The J gene is TRBJ1-1, the V gene TRBV19; 8 nucleotides line up with TRBD1. V lost 7 bases and J lost 3; bases outside the gene matches: 7. The CDR3 spans 14 residues. Looked up from germline, CDR1 is LNHDA and CDR2 is SQIVND (reference sequence). The CDR3 region has the DNA TGTGCCAGTACGGCAGGGGGCTATCACACTGAAGCTTTCTTT. Translating it yields CASTAGGYHTEAFF.

This clone was seen just once. The chain carries TRBV9 and TRBJ2-1; TRBD2 aligns across 7 bases. Germline V gene lookup returns CDR1 SGDLS and CDR2 YYNGEE. Losses at the gene ends were 4 bases for V and 5 bases for J; bases not matched to a gene: 9. The CDR3 has 15 residues. The DNA for the CDR3 is TGTGCCAGCAGCCCTATCGGGGGGAACAACAATGAGCAGTTCTTC. Encoded protein: CASSPIGGNNNEQFF.